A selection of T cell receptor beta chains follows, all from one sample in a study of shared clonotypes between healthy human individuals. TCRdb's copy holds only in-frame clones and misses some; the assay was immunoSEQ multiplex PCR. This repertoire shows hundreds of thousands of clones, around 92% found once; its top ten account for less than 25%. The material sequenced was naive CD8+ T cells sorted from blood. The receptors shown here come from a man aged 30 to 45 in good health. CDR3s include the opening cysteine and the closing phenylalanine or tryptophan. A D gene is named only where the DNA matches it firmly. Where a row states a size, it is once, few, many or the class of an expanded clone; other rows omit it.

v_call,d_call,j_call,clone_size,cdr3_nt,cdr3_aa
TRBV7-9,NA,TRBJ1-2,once,TGTGCCAGCAGCTTGGAGGGCGCCTATGGCTACACCTTC,CASSLEGAYGYTF
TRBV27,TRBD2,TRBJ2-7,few,TGTGCCAGCTCTAGCGGGACTTTCTACGAGCAGTACTTC,CASSSGTFYEQYF
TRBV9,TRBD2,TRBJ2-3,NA,TGTGCCAGCAGCGTTTCTCCTAGCGGGAGGATGACAGATACGCAGTATTTT,CASSVSPSGRMTDTQYF
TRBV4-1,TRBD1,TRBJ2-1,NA,TGCGCCAGCAGCGCACTGACAGGGCTTATGAATGAGCAGTTCTTC,CASSALTGLMNEQFF
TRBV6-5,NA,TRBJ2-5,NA,TGTGCCAGCAGTTACTCCCTAGGACAAGAGACCCAGTACTTC,CASSYSLGQETQYF
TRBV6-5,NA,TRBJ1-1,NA,TGTGCCAGCAGTTACTCGAGAACAGGGAACACTGAAGCTTTCTTT,CASSYSRTGNTEAFF
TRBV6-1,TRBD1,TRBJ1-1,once,TGTGCCAGCAGTACAGACAGGGGAAGAAGGACTGAAGCTTTCTTT,CASSTDRGRRTEAFF
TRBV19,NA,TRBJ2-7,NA,TGTGCCAGTAGTACCTTTGGAGGAGCGGGTTACGAGCAGTACTTC,CASSTFGGAGYEQYF
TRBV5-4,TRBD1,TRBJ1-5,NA,TGTGCCAGCAGCTTGGGGGACAGTCAGCCCCAGCATTTT,CASSLGDSQPQHF
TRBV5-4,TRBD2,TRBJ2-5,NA,TGTGCCAGCAGCTTGCTAGGCGGGAGCCACGAGACCCAGTACTTC,CASSLLGGSHETQYF
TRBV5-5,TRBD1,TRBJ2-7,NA,TGTGCCAGCAGCTTAGGGGCTTGGCAGGGGGTGCCGTACGAGCAGTACTTC,CASSLGAWQGVPYEQYF
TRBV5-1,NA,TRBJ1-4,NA,TGCGCCAGCAGCTTATTGAGCCGCGGCGAGGAAAAACTGTTTTTT,CASSLLSRGEEKLFF
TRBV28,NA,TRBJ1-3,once,TGTGCCAGCAGTCCCAGCCAGCACTCTGGAAACACCATATATTTT,CASSPSQHSGNTIYF
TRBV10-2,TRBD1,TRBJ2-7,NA,TGCGCCACCAGGGACAGAACCGTCTCCTACGAGCAGTACTTC,CATRDRTVSYEQYF
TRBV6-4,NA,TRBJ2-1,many,TGTGCCAGCAGTGACTCTAGCGGCTCCTACAATGAGCAGTTCTTC,CASSDSSGSYNEQFF
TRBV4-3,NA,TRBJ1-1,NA,TGCGCCAGCAGCCAGTTCCAGGGAGACGCAGCTTTCTTT,CASSQFQGDAAFF
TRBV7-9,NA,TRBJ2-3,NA,TGTGCCAGCAGCTGGGCTGGGGTGAGCACAGATACGCAGTATTTT,CASSWAGVSTDTQYF
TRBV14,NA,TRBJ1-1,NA,TGTGCCAGCAGCCAATTAGGACTCGTGAACACTGAAGCTTTCTTT,CASSQLGLVNTEAFF
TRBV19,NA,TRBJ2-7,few,TGTGCCAGTAGTATTAAGCCGGGTCGCTCCTACGAGCAGTACTTC,CASSIKPGRSYEQYF
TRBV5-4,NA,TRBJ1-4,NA,TGTGCCAGCACCGCTGCGGGGTCCCAAGGGGGAAAACTGTTTTTT,CASTAAGSQGGKLFF
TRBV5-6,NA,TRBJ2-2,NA,TGTGCCAGCAGATTGGGGCCCGGGGAGCTGTTTTTT,CASRLGPGELFF
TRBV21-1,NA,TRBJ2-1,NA,TGTGCCAGCAGCAAGGTCGCGTCTCATAAGTACAATGAGCAGTTCTTC,CASSKVASHKYNEQFF
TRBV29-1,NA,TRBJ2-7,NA,TGCAGCGCCGAAAGCGGACTATCCTACGAGCAGTACTTC,CSAESGLSYEQYF
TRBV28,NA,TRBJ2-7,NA,TGTGCCAGCAGTCTCAGAGGTGGAATCTACGAGCAGTACTTC,CASSLRGGIYEQYF
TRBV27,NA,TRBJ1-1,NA,TGTGCCAGCAGTTTAGGTTTGAACACTGAAGCTTTCTTT,CASSLGLNTEAFF
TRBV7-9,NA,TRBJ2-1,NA,TGTGCCAGCAGCTATTCCCCCCGGACCCCCAGGGGCAATGAGCAGTTCTTC,CASSYSPRTPRGNEQFF
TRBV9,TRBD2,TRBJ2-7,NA,TGTGCCAGCGGTCGTGGCGGGAGTTTCGAGCAGTACTTC,CASGRGGSFEQYF